The rows below give T cell receptor beta chains drawn from one sample of a study of T cell changes during pregnancy in multiple sclerosis. Profiling relied on immunoSEQ multiplex PCR, and the TCRdb table lists in-frame clones only, not all of them. The sample contains under 90,000 clones, approximately 90% of which appear only once. Sequences were derived from peripheral blood, sampled in the second trimester of pregnancy. Every receptor here comes from a female donor in good health, enrolled as a control in a pregnancy study. Each CDR3 is given with its conserved first and last residue. A D gene is named only where the DNA matches it firmly. Size is omitted from some rows. Given values are once, few, many or a class for expanded clones.

D gene	V gene	clone size	J gene	CDR3 DNA	CDR3 protein
.	TRBV4-1	.	TRBJ2-1	TGCGCCAGCAGCCCCTCTTTACGGCCGGGGGTGAATGAGCAGTTCTTC	CASSPSLRPGVNEQFF
TRBD2	TRBV4-3	.	TRBJ2-1	TGCGCCAGCAGCCAAGGACATAGCGGGAGCTCCTACAATGAGCAGTTCTTC	CASSQGHSGSSYNEQFF
.	TRBV15	few	TRBJ2-3	TGTGCCACCAGCAGAGATCGCGGGGGCACAGATACGCAGTATTTT	CATSRDRGGTDTQYF
TRBD2	TRBV27	.	TRBJ2-1	TGTGCCAGCACTTTAAGACTAGCGGGGTACAATGAGCAGTTCTTC	CASTLRLAGYNEQFF
TRBD1	TRBV28	.	TRBJ1-4	TGTGCCAGCAGCCGACAGGGAAGGGAACAACTGTTTTTT	CASSRQGREQLFF
TRBD1	TRBV15	many	TRBJ2-3	TGTGCCACCAGCAGCAGACCGGGACAGGGACCCGATACGCAGTATTTT	CATSSRPGQGPDTQYF
.	TRBV2	.	TRBJ1-4	TGTGCCAGCAACGGGGGGGGCGTTGAAAAACTGTTTTTT	CASNGGGVEKLFF
.	TRBV7-9	.	TRBJ1-1	TGTGCCAGCAGCTCGACAGCGTTAGCTTTCTTT	CASSSTALAFF
.	TRBV14	once	TRBJ1-1	TGTGCCAGCAGCCAAGGTATCCGGAGTGTTAAAGCTTTCTTT	CASSQGIRSVKAFF
.	TRBV13	.	TRBJ1-4	TGTGCCAGCAGCTCCGGGGGACGGGAAAAACTGTTTTTT	CASSSGGREKLFF
.	TRBV5-4	.	TRBJ2-7	TGTGCCAGCAGCGCGGACATTTCCGAGCAGTACTTC	CASSADISEQYF
.	TRBV6-5	.	TRBJ2-7	TGTGCCAGCAGCCTACTTCCCCAGGACGAGCAGTACTTC	CASSLLPQDEQYF
.	TRBV28	.	TRBJ2-5	TGTGCCAGCACATTCCACGGGAGAAGTTCCCAAGAGACCCAGTACTTC	CASTFHGRSSQETQYF
.	TRBV5-1	once	TRBJ1-1	TGCGCCAGCAGCGCGGGGGACCACAACCCCACTGAAGCTTTCTTT	CASSAGDHNPTEAFF
TRBD1	TRBV27	.	TRBJ1-3	TGTGCCAGCAGTTTATCCACAGGGGCCGGAAACACCATATATTTT	CASSLSTGAGNTIYF
TRBD1	TRBV6-1	.	TRBJ1-5	TGTGCCAGCAGTCCCATGACAGGGAACGGTCAGCCCCAGCATTTT	CASSPMTGNGQPQHF
TRBD1	TRBV2	.	TRBJ2-7	TGTGCCAAATCCGGGACAGGGATAGGCCATTATACCGACGAGCAGTACTTC	CAKSGTGIGHYTDEQYF
TRBD1	TRBV4-1	.	TRBJ2-7	TGCGCCAGCAGCCACCCGGGACAGGGGGTCTACGAGCAGTACTTC	CASSHPGQGVYEQYF
.	TRBV28	.	TRBJ2-7	TGTGCCAGCAAGGGTAGCGGCCCTGGGGACGAGCAGTACTTC	CASKGSGPGDEQYF
TRBD1	TRBV29-1	.	TRBJ2-7	TGCAGCGTAAGAGGGGGCAGGGCCCCCGAGCAGTACTTC	CSVRGGRAPEQYF
TRBD1	TRBV28	.	TRBJ2-5	TGTGCCAGCAGTTTCGGGACAGACCTGCAGACCCAGTACTTC	CASSFGTDLQTQYF
TRBD1	TRBV5-4	.	TRBJ2-7	TGTGCCAGCAACCGGGACAGGGAATACGAGCAGTACTTC	CASNRDREYEQYF
.	TRBV2	.	TRBJ2-3	TGTGCCAGCAGTGAAAACGGGTCGGGCACAGATACGCAGTATTTT	CASSENGSGTDTQYF
TRBD2	TRBV9	.	TRBJ2-1	TGTGCCAGCAGCGTAGGGAGCGGGGGGTACAATGAGCAGTTCTTC	CASSVGSGGYNEQFF
.	TRBV27	.	TRBJ2-5	TGTGCCAGCAGTTTATCGCCGGGTGGCCAAGAGACCCAGTACTTC	CASSLSPGGQETQYF
TRBD1	TRBV19	few	TRBJ2-1	TGTGCCAGTACAGTACGAGGGGACAGCCACAATGAGCAGTTCTTC	CASTVRGDSHNEQFF
TRBD2	TRBV6-1	.	TRBJ2-1	TGTGCCAGCAGTGAAGAAGCGGGATTCAGCAATGAGCAGTTCTTC	CASSEEAGFSNEQFF
TRBD2	TRBV18	.	TRBJ2-7	TGTGCCAGCTCACGGCCGGGACTAGCCTACGAGCAGTACTTC	CASSRPGLAYEQYF